Each of the 20 T cell receptor beta chains below was sequenced from the same sample in a study of Tregs in tolerant kidney transplant recipients. The repertoire was sequenced with immunoSEQ multiplex PCR; TCRdb's copy has only in-frame clones and lacks some. This sample has roughly 80,000 clones, with 91% found just once. Specimen: Tregs from blood, collected before the transplant. These receptors were taken from a human donor who received a combined kidney and bone marrow transplant.

This sequence joins TRBV5-4 and TRBJ2-1; 10 nucleotides agree with TRBD2. The CDR3 is 16 residues long. Germline values: CDR1 SGHNT, CDR2 YYREEE (reference sequence). V was pared by 2 bases and J by 8 bases, with 10 bases of the junction left unmatched. The CDR3 region has the DNA TGTGCCAGCAGCTTTGAACTAGCGGGGTTTACGGATGAGCAGTTCTTC. It translates to CASSFELAGFTDEQFF.

The rearrangement joins TRBV19 to TRBJ1-4, with 8 bases identical to TRBD1. CDR1 and CDR2 from the germline V gene are LNHDA and SQIVND (reference sequence). The junction had 4 bases not matched to a gene; V was cut back by 5 bases and J by 2 bases. CDR3 length equals 15 residues. The CDR3 here is CASSATGGTNEKLFF. In DNA, the CDR3 is TGTGCCAGTAGTGCCACAGGGGGTACTAATGAAAAACTGTTTTTT.

This chain connects TRBV7-9 to TRBJ1-4, with a possible D match to TRBD1 (5 bases). The CDR3 length is 12 residues. V gave up 2 bases and J gave up 7 bases, with 5 bases separating them. Germline V lookup: CDR1 SEHNR, CDR2 FQNEAQ (reference sequence). Here the CDR3 DNA reads TGTGCCAGCAGCTTACAGGGTGAAAAACTGTTTTTT. It codes for CASSLQGEKLFF.

The chain uses TRBV6-1 and TRBJ2-5; 8 bases agree with TRBD2. TRBJ2-7 matches the DNA end more closely, so the J call is doubtful. Germline V CDR1 and CDR2: MNHNS, SASEGT. The CDR3 consists of 13 residues. The chain's CDR3 is CATLVAGRYEQYF. For the CDR3, the DNA is TGTGCCACCCTGGTAGCGGGGAGATACGAGCAGTACTTC.

The V and J genes are TRBV27 and TRBJ2-6, with D perhaps TRBD1 (6 bases). Germline V gene lookup returns CDR1 MNHEY and CDR2 SMNVEV (reference sequence). This CDR3 has 16 residues. Between the trimmed V and J ends, which lost 4 bases and 0 bases, there was a span of 10 bases. This chain's CDR3 is CASSWDMTSGANVLTF. CDR3 DNA: TGTGCCAGCAGTTGGGACATGACCTCTGGGGCCAACGTCCTGACTTTC.

The chain employs TRBV10-3 and TRBJ1-4; D not certain. The CDR3 runs 16 residues. V was cut by 4 bases and J by 1 base, with 13 bases left in between. The germline CDR1 and CDR2 sequences are ENHRY and SYGVKD. In DNA, the CDR3 is TGTGCCATCAGTGGTGGAGGAAAGGAAACTAATGAAAAACTGTTTTTT. It yields the protein CAISGGGKETNEKLFF.

The chain links TRBV6-5 to TRBJ1-1; 7 nucleotides line up with TRBD1. The V segment lost 4 bases and the J segment 1 base; nucleotides outside the gene matches: 6. The CDR3 is 15 amino acids. Per germline, CDR1 MNHEY and CDR2 SVGAGI. CDR3 amino acids: CASSLEGASNTEAFF. The DNA for the CDR3 is TGTGCCAGCAGTTTGGAGGGGGCTTCGAACACTGAAGCTTTCTTT.

The rearrangement uses TRBV12-5 and TRBJ2-3; TRBD1 might be the D (6 bases). Trimming stripped 7 bases from V and 0 bases from J, with 11 bases between. Per germline, CDR1 LGHNT and CDR2 FRNRAP. CDR3 size: 14 residues. The CDR3 here is CASAIGQSTDTQYF. The DNA for the CDR3 is TGTGCTAGTGCCATCGGACAGAGCACAGATACGCAGTATTTT. Full variable domain (remainder filled in from reference TRBV12-5 and TRBJ2-3): DARVTQTPRHKVTEMGQEVTMRCQPILGHNTVFWYRQTMMQGLELLAYFRNRAPLDDSGMPKDRFSAEMPDATLATLKIQPSEPRDSAVYFCASAIGQSTDTQYFGPGTRLTVL.

This clone was counted only a few times. This chain joins TRBV10-1 and TRBJ1-1; 10 bases map to TRBD1. This CDR3 has 14 amino acids. Germline CDR1 and CDR2: WNHNN and SYGVQD (reference sequence). The junction had 1 base not matched to a gene; V was cut back by 0 bases and J by 6 bases. The CDR3 sequence is CASSESGTGAEAFF. CDR3 in DNA: TGCGCCAGCAGTGAGTCGGGGACAGGGGCTGAAGCTTTCTTT.

The chain is built from TRBV4-3 and TRBJ1-2; D ambiguous. The CDR3 loop spans 15 amino acids. Germline assignment: CDR1 LGHNA and CDR2 YSLEER. V lost 0 bases and J lost 4, with 12 bases in between. The CDR3 reads CASSQDLTGGYGYTF. The DNA of the CDR3 is TGCGCCAGCAGCCAAGATTTAACGGGAGGCTATGGCTACACCTTC.

This chain uses TRBV9 with TRBJ2-7; 7 nucleotides agree with TRBD2. The junction had 15 bases not matched to a gene; V was cut back by 4 bases and J by 5 bases. This CDR3 comprises 16 residues. Germline CDR1 is SGDLS and CDR2 is YYNGEE. The CDR3 sequence: CASSPEVGGGSNEQYF. The CDR3 DNA reads as TGTGCCAGCAGCCCCGAGGTGGGGGGAGGGAGCAACGAGCAGTACTTC.

This clone was counted a single time. The chain joins TRBV5-4 to TRBJ2-5; 7 bases align to TRBD2. The DNA end is more similar to TRBJ2-7, so the J call may be wrong. The CDR3 totals 15 residues. The germline V gene encodes CDR1 SGHNT and CDR2 YYREEE (reference sequence). The DNA of the CDR3 is TGTGCCAGCAGCTTGGGGGACTACCGAAGATACGAGCAGTACTTC. Translating gives CASSLGDYRRYEQYF.

This clone was found once. V and J are TRBV7-9 and TRBJ1-1; weak D call: TRBD1 (5 bases). The germline gives CDR1 SEHNR, CDR2 FQNEAQ (reference sequence). V lost 3 bases and J lost 2, with 13 bases in between. The CDR3 runs to 15 residues. CDR3 bases: TGTGCCAGCAGCTTCCTGGGACCTACTAACACTGAAGCTTTCTTT. Its protein is CASSFLGPTNTEAFF.

The chain carries TRBV30 and TRBJ2-1; 7 bases are a match to TRBD2. The junction had 5 bases not matched to a gene; V was cut back by 2 bases and J by 7 bases. This CDR3 is built from 13 residues. CDR1 is GTSNPN, CDR2 SVGIG, per germline (reference sequence). This chain's CDR3 is CAWSIGRRNEQFF. CDR3 DNA sequence: TGTGCCTGGAGTATCGGGAGGCGGAATGAGCAGTTCTTC.

Worth noting for this clone: Germline and junction disagree at one end, which may indicate a read error. The chain uses TRBV2 and TRBJ1-3; perhaps TRBD1 as D (6 bases). This CDR3 region has 15 residues. Germline-derived CDR1 and CDR2 are SNHLY and FYNNEI. CDR3 DNA sequence: TGTGCCAGCAGTGAAGGACAGGTCTCTGGAAACATCATATATTTT. Its protein product is CASSEGQVSGNIIYF.

The genes are TRBV7-2 and TRBJ2-7, with D perhaps TRBD1 (5 bases). This CDR3 contains 13 residues. Germline V gene data show CDR1 as SGHTA and CDR2 as FQGNSA. V lost 5 bases to trimming and J lost 2 bases, with 10 bases between them. The CDR3 loop is CASSKWGPYEQYF. The CDR3 nucleotides read TGTGCCAGCAGCAAGTGGGGCCCCTACGAGCAGTACTTC.

The chain couples TRBV7-2 to TRBJ1-1; D remains ambiguous. Germline V gene lookup returns CDR1 SGHTA and CDR2 FQGNSA. The CDR3 totals 14 residues. Trimming cost V 5 bases and J 4 bases, with 14 bases left between them. CDR3 nucleotide sequence: TGTGCCAGCAGCCTCTCTTTGGGGTTCACTGAAGCTTTCTTT. It translates to CASSLSLGFTEAFF.

This chain joins TRBV7-9 and TRBJ1-1; tentative D call: TRBD1 (5 bases). V was pared by 5 bases and J by 4 bases, with 14 bases between. This CDR3 comprises 14 residues. Per germline, CDR1 SEHNR and CDR2 FQNEAQ (reference sequence). The CDR3 region has the DNA TGTGCCAGCAGCCCCAGTGGGGGAACCACTGAAGCTTTCTTT. It specifies CASSPSGGTTEAFF.

Concerning this clone: Within the sample, other DNA sequences also encode this same CDR3. This chain connects TRBV30 to TRBJ2-7, with D tentatively TRBD1 (6 bases). The V end lost 1 base, the J end lost 4 bases, and 8 bases lay between the germline ends. Germline V gene lookup returns CDR1 GTSNPN and CDR2 SVGIG (reference sequence). This CDR3 comprises 12 residues. This CDR3 reads CAWSGTGYEQYF. The CDR3 DNA reads as TGTGCCTGGAGTGGTACAGGGTACGAGCAGTACTTC.

This chain connects TRBV28 to TRBJ1-2; D may be TRBD1 (5 bases). The V gene's germline CDR1 is MDHEN and CDR2 SYDVKM. The CDR3 consists of 12 residues. The ends were cut back, 10 bases at V and 8 bases at J, with 17 bases in the middle. The CDR3 region is CATRGVGDGYTF. The CDR3 region has the DNA TGTGCCACCCGAGGAGTGGGGGACGGCTACACCTTC.